What follows are 13 T cell receptor beta chains derived from one specimen sequenced in a study of blood T cells in healthy people across ages. The second PCR ran roughly 7 to 12 cycles with a sample-barcoded 5' primer and J-beta primers. TCRdb recomputed calls from the 5' RACE reads with MiXCR, one row per CDR3 protein. The repertoire holds 1,500,000 or so distinct CDR3 sequences, roughly 64% seen once, with over 5% in the top ten. The sequenced material came from blood. All receptors come from a young man in good health.

This clonotype was seen more than once but under ten times. The chain carries TRBV6-1 and TRBJ2-4, with 8 positions matching TRBD1. The J call may be wrong; the DNA end is better matched by TRBJ2-7. The CDR3 has 17 residues. Germline CDR1 and CDR2: MNHNS and SASEGT. The CDR3 coding sequence is TGTGCCAGCAGTGAAAGCATGTTGGCAGGGGGCTTCTACGAGCAGTACTTC. This translates into CASSESMLAGGFYEQYF.

This chain connects TRBV10-3 to TRBJ2-7; tentative D call: TRBD1 (5 bases). The CDR3 consists of 15 residues. The germline gives CDR1 ENHRY, CDR2 SYGVKD. Trimming took off 2 bases at V and 4 bases at J, with 15 bases between the two ends. The CDR3 reads CAISEEAGLGYEQYF. The CDR3 nucleotides read TGTGCCATCAGTGAGGAGGCAGGGCTGGGATACGAGCAGTACTTC.

The chain combines TRBV20-1 with TRBJ2-7; a possible D gene is TRBD2 (6 bases). The J call is doubtful: the DNA matches TRBJ2-5 better. Germline V lookup: CDR1 DFQATT, CDR2 SNEGSKA (reference sequence). The CDR3 loop spans 14 amino acids. The chain's CDR3 is CSAEHRESLETQYF. In DNA, the CDR3 is TGCAGTGCGGAACACCGGGAGTCCCTAGAGACCCAGTACTTC.

This clonotype was observed a handful of times. The chain is built from TRBV27 and TRBJ1-5, with no clear D. The CDR3 consists of 15 residues. Deletions cut 1 base from V and 2 bases from J, with 9 bases between. The germline V gene has CDR1 MNHEY and CDR2 SMNVEV (reference sequence). In nucleotides, the CDR3 is TGTGCCAGCAGTTTATATAATGGGGGCAATCAGCCCCAGCATTTT. Its protein product is CASSLYNGGNQPQHF.

The CDR3 is CASSFGLAGADDEQYF. The CDR3 nucleotides read TGTGCCAGCAGCTTCGGACTAGCGGGAGCAGACGACGAGCAGTACTTC. This chain links TRBV7-8 with TRBJ2-7; 13 nucleotides agree with TRBD2. Germline assignment: CDR1 SGHVS and CDR2 FQNEAQ. There are 16 residues in the CDR3. With V trimmed by 3 bases and J by 5 bases, 7 bases remained unmatched. Looking up the rest from reference TRBV7-8 and TRBJ2-7 gives the full variable domain: GAGVSQSPRYKVAKRGQDVALRCDPISGHVSLFWYQQALGQGPEFLTYFQNEAQLDKSGLPSDRFFAERPEGSVSTLKIQRTQQEDSAVYLCASSFGLAGADDEQYFGPGTRLTVT.

This chain uses TRBV11-2 with TRBJ1-1, with TRBD1 matching over 9 bases. V dropped 5 bases and J dropped 4; count of bases not matched to a gene: 8. The length of the CDR3 is 15 residues. Germline V gene sequence: CDR1 SGHAT, CDR2 FQNNGV. The CDR3: CASSPGQGGVTEAFF. CDR3 bases: TGTGCCAGCAGCCCGGGACAGGGCGGGGTCACTGAAGCTTTCTTT.

V is TRBV20-1 and J is TRBJ2-5; D uncertain. The J call may be mistaken, given a closer DNA end match to TRBJ2-7. The CDR3 is made up of 13 amino acids. Germline V gene sequence: CDR1 DFQATT, CDR2 SNEGSKA (reference sequence). The CDR3 bases are TGCAGTGCTAGAGGGCTAGTAGATTACGAGCAGTACTTC. Amino acid sequence: CSARGLVDYEQYF.

The J gene is TRBJ2-5, the V gene TRBV11-2; 7 bases fit TRBD2. The J call may not be correct, given that the DNA end is closer to TRBJ2-7. From germline, CDR1 is SGHAT and CDR2 FQNNGV. There are 16 residues in the CDR3. CDR3 protein: CASSPYLVAGAHEQYF. The CDR3 DNA follows: TGTGCCAGCAGCCCCTACTTAGTGGCGGGAGCCCACGAGCAGTACTTC.

The rearrangement links TRBV4-1 to TRBJ2-5; D is perhaps TRBD1 or TRBD2 (6 bases each). V lost 4 bases to trimming and J lost 5 bases, with 14 bases between them. Germline CDR1 is MGHRA and CDR2 is YSYEKL. CDR3 length equals 14 residues. The CDR3 spells CASSPEGGLETQYF. CDR3 DNA: TGCGCCAGCAGCCCAGAGGGGGGTTTGGAGACCCAGTACTTC.

This clonotype was observed a handful of times. The chain links TRBV10-3 to TRBJ1-2; D unresolved. This CDR3 region has 14 residues. Germline assignment: CDR1 ENHRY and CDR2 SYGVKD. V lost 0 bases to trimming and J lost 4 bases, with 9 bases between them. The DNA of the CDR3 is TGTGCCATCAGTGAGTCGTCCCCCACCTATGGCTACACCTTC. This gives the protein CAISESSPTYGYTF.

The V and J genes are TRBV9 and TRBJ2-5; TRBD2 matches 13 bases. Germline trimming cut 3 bases from V and 4 bases from J; bases unmatched to any gene: 3. The germline V gene encodes CDR1 SGDLS and CDR2 YYNGEE. The CDR3 runs 15 residues. The CDR3 nucleotides are TGTGCCAGCAGCGAAAGACTAGCGGGAGGAGAGACCCAGTACTTC. Protein: CASSERLAGGETQYF.

V gene TRBV2 combines with J gene TRBJ2-1; 10 nucleotides align to TRBD2. From germline, CDR1 is SNHLY and CDR2 FYNNEI. After removal of 5 bases from V and 10 bases from J, the junction contained 8 bases not matched to a gene. This CDR3 region has 14 residues. Here the CDR3 DNA reads TGTGCCAGCAGTCCCCAGACTAGCGGGCGAGAGCAGTTCTTC. Its translation: CASSPQTSGREQFF.

This clonotype was detected a few times. The chain uses TRBV2 and TRBJ2-5, with TRBD1 matching over 8 bases. The CDR3 contains 16 residues. Trimming at V came to 3 bases and at J to 2 bases, leaving 8 bases not matched to a gene. Looked up from germline, CDR1 is SNHLY and CDR2 is FYNNEI. The CDR3 sequence is CASSESVGQGQETQYF. The CDR3 coding sequence is TGTGCCAGCAGTGAGTCGGTTGGACAGGGACAAGAGACCCAGTACTTC.